The clone carrying this T cell receptor beta chain was seen only a few times. Assay used: immunoSEQ multiplex PCR; TCRdb lists only in-frame clones, some missing. Among 250,000 to 350,000 clones listed, approximately 83% were seen once. All enrollees were roughly 18 to 89 years old and from about two dozen US areas. Categorization into cohorts depended on clinical history that participants reported. Resolution of symptoms, clearance, or two negative PCRs was present in recovered Cohort 3 donors. These data belong to a study of blood T cell repertoires in COVID-19. On the study more broadly: Sources were T cells, B-cell-depleted T cells, or PBMCs; the material itself was cDNA or gDNA.

Germline V lookup: CDR1 MGHDK, CDR2 SYGVNS. The CDR3 has 16 residues. Deletions cut 1 base from V and 7 bases from J, with 16 bases between. Sequenced material: PBMCs or T cells enriched from blood (not recorded which). The rearrangement joins TRBV25-1 to TRBJ1-4; tentative D call: TRBD1 (5 bases). The source is a woman younger than 45 who had recovered from COVID-19. The CDR3: CASSEWGDSTPEKLFF. In DNA, the CDR3 is TGTGCCAGCAGTGAATGGGGCGACAGTACCCCTGAAAAACTGTTTTTT.